These 12 T cell receptor beta chains were sequenced from one sample in a study of cytomegalovirus exposure and HLA in healthy donors. 60 Vbeta and 13 Jbeta primers were used in PCR. Measured with immunoSEQ multiplex PCR; TCRdb has only the in-frame clones, and not every one. Of 80,000 or so clones in the sample, about 80% are singletons; the top ten hold 7% to 9%. The specimen was PBMCs. These receptor sequences come from a woman between 35 and 50 years old in good health and CMV-seronegative.

The chain uses TRBV4-1 and TRBJ2-2; TRBD2 is a possible D gene (5 bases). CDR1 and CDR2 from the germline V gene are MGHRA and YSYEKL. Trimming took 4 bases from V and 6 from J, leaving 9 bases between them. CDR3 size: 13 residues. The DNA of the CDR3 is TGCGCCAGCAGCCGAGGAGGTGCCGGGGAGCTGTTTTTT. Protein: CASSRGGAGELFF.

This clone appeared a single time. V gene TRBV6-1 combines with J gene TRBJ2-5, with 11 bases that match TRBD1. J was trimmed by 7 bases and V by 5 bases; bases with no gene match: 9. In germline, CDR1 is MNHNS, CDR2 SASEGT. The CDR3 runs to 15 residues. CDR3 sequence reads: CASSPRDRGDRTQYF. The DNA for the CDR3 is TGTGCCAGCAGTCCCCGGGACAGGGGGGATCGGACCCAGTACTTC.

The chain employs TRBV9 and TRBJ2-1, with 14 bases fitting TRBD2. Losses at the gene ends were 3 bases for V and 1 base for J; bases not matched to a gene: 6. Germline CDR1 reads SGDLS; CDR2 reads YYNGEE. CDR3 length: 18 amino acids. The CDR3 protein is CASSAGLAGGNSYNEQFF. In nucleotides, the CDR3 is TGTGCCAGCAGCGCCGGACTAGCGGGAGGTAATTCCTACAATGAGCAGTTCTTC.

This chain links TRBV27 with TRBJ2-7; 11 bases fit TRBD2. The junction had 10 bases not matched to a gene; V was cut back by 5 bases and J by 7 bases. Germline lookup yields CDR1 MNHEY and CDR2 SMNVEV (reference sequence). The CDR3 contains 15 residues. CDR3 DNA: TGTGCCAGCAGTGCCGGGACTAGCGGTAGCTATGAGCAGTACTTC. This sequence encodes CASSAGTSGSYEQYF.

This chain links TRBV5-4 with TRBJ1-6, with TRBD1 as a possible D gene (6 bases). The germline CDR1 and CDR2 sequences are SGHNT and YYREEE (reference sequence). Trimming took 3 bases from V and 14 from J, leaving 24 bases between them. The CDR3 is 16 residues long. CDR3 nucleotide sequence: TGTGCCAGCAGCTCGGCGGCCGGCAGGGGTTTGCGAACCCTCCACTTT. As protein: CASSSAAGRGLRTLHF. Looking up the rest from reference TRBV5-4 and TRBJ1-6 gives the full variable domain: ETGVTQSPTHLIKTRGQQVTLRCSSQSGHNTVSWYQQALGQGPQFIFQYYREEENGRGNFPPRFSGLQFPNYSSELNVNALELDDSALYLCASSSAAGRGLRTLHFGNGTRLTVT.

The chain carries TRBV11-1 and TRBJ2-7; D is ambiguous. This CDR3 is 12 amino acids long. Germline V gives CDR1 SGHAT, CDR2 FQDESV (reference sequence). V was trimmed by 5 bases and J by 4 bases, leaving 9 bases between them. The CDR3 reads CASSLGSYEQYF. CDR3 nucleotides: TGTGCCAGCAGCCTCGGGTCGTACGAGCAGTACTTC.

As to this clone: At one boundary the junction diverges from the germline segment, which might be a read error. CDR3 sequence reads: CASSIAWGGIQYF. The CDR3 nucleotides are TGTGCCAGCAGCATAGCGTGGGGGGGCATTCAGTACTTC. The chain has TRBV7-6 and TRBJ2-4; TRBD2 agrees at 7 bases. Germline assignment: CDR1 SGHVS and CDR2 FNYEAQ. The CDR3 totals 13 residues.

This clone was seen only once. The V and J genes are TRBV19 and TRBJ1-1; a weak D match, TRBD1 (6 bases). V was trimmed by 6 bases and J by 0 bases, leaving 11 bases between them. This CDR3 contains 14 residues. Per germline, CDR1 LNHDA and CDR2 SQIVND (reference sequence). The DNA for the CDR3 is TGTGCCAGTAGGCCGGGACAACTGAACACTGAAGCTTTCTTT. This codes for CASRPGQLNTEAFF.

V and J are TRBV30 and TRBJ1-5; TRBD1 might be the D (6 bases). This CDR3 contains 14 residues. From germline, CDR1 is GTSNPN and CDR2 SVGIG (reference sequence). The V and J ends lost 2 bases and 6 bases respectively, with 14 bases between them. The CDR3 is CAWSINRAGQPQHF. CDR3 in DNA: TGTGCCTGGAGTATTAACAGGGCCGGTCAGCCCCAGCATTTT.

The chain joins TRBV10-3 to TRBJ1-4; D gene unclear. Trimming shortened V by 0 bases and J by 0 bases, and 11 bases separated the two germline ends. The germline V gene has CDR1 ENHRY and CDR2 SYGVKD. CDR3 size: 17 residues. The CDR3 nucleotides are TGTGCCATCAGTGAGTCGAAGCTGAGTTCAACTAATGAAAAACTGTTTTTT. Translating it yields CAISESKLSSTNEKLFF.

This clone was seen a few times. This chain uses TRBV14 with TRBJ1-3; D gene unclear. Trimming removed 6 bases from V and 1 base from J, with 13 bases in between. The germline gives CDR1 SGHDN, CDR2 FVKESK. This CDR3 has 15 residues. The CDR3 loop is CASSPRAISGNTIYF. The CDR3 DNA follows: TGTGCCAGCAGTCCCCGTGCGATATCTGGAAACACCATATATTTT.

V and J are TRBV5-1 and TRBJ2-1; D not certain. The germline gives CDR1 SGHRS, CDR2 YFSETQ. Between the trimmed V and J ends, which lost 0 bases and 5 bases, there was a span of 9 bases. This CDR3 region has 14 residues. CDR3 protein: CASSLDYSNNEQFF. The CDR3 bases are TGCGCCAGCAGCTTGGACTACTCAAACAATGAGCAGTTCTTC. The full variable domain, its missing parts supplied by reference TRBV5-1 and TRBJ2-1, is KAGVTQTPRYLIKTRGQQVTLSCSPISGHRSVSWYQQTPGQGLQFLFEYFSETQRNKGNFPGRFSGRQFSNSRSEMNVSTLELGDSALYLCASSLDYSNNEQFFGPGTRLTVL.